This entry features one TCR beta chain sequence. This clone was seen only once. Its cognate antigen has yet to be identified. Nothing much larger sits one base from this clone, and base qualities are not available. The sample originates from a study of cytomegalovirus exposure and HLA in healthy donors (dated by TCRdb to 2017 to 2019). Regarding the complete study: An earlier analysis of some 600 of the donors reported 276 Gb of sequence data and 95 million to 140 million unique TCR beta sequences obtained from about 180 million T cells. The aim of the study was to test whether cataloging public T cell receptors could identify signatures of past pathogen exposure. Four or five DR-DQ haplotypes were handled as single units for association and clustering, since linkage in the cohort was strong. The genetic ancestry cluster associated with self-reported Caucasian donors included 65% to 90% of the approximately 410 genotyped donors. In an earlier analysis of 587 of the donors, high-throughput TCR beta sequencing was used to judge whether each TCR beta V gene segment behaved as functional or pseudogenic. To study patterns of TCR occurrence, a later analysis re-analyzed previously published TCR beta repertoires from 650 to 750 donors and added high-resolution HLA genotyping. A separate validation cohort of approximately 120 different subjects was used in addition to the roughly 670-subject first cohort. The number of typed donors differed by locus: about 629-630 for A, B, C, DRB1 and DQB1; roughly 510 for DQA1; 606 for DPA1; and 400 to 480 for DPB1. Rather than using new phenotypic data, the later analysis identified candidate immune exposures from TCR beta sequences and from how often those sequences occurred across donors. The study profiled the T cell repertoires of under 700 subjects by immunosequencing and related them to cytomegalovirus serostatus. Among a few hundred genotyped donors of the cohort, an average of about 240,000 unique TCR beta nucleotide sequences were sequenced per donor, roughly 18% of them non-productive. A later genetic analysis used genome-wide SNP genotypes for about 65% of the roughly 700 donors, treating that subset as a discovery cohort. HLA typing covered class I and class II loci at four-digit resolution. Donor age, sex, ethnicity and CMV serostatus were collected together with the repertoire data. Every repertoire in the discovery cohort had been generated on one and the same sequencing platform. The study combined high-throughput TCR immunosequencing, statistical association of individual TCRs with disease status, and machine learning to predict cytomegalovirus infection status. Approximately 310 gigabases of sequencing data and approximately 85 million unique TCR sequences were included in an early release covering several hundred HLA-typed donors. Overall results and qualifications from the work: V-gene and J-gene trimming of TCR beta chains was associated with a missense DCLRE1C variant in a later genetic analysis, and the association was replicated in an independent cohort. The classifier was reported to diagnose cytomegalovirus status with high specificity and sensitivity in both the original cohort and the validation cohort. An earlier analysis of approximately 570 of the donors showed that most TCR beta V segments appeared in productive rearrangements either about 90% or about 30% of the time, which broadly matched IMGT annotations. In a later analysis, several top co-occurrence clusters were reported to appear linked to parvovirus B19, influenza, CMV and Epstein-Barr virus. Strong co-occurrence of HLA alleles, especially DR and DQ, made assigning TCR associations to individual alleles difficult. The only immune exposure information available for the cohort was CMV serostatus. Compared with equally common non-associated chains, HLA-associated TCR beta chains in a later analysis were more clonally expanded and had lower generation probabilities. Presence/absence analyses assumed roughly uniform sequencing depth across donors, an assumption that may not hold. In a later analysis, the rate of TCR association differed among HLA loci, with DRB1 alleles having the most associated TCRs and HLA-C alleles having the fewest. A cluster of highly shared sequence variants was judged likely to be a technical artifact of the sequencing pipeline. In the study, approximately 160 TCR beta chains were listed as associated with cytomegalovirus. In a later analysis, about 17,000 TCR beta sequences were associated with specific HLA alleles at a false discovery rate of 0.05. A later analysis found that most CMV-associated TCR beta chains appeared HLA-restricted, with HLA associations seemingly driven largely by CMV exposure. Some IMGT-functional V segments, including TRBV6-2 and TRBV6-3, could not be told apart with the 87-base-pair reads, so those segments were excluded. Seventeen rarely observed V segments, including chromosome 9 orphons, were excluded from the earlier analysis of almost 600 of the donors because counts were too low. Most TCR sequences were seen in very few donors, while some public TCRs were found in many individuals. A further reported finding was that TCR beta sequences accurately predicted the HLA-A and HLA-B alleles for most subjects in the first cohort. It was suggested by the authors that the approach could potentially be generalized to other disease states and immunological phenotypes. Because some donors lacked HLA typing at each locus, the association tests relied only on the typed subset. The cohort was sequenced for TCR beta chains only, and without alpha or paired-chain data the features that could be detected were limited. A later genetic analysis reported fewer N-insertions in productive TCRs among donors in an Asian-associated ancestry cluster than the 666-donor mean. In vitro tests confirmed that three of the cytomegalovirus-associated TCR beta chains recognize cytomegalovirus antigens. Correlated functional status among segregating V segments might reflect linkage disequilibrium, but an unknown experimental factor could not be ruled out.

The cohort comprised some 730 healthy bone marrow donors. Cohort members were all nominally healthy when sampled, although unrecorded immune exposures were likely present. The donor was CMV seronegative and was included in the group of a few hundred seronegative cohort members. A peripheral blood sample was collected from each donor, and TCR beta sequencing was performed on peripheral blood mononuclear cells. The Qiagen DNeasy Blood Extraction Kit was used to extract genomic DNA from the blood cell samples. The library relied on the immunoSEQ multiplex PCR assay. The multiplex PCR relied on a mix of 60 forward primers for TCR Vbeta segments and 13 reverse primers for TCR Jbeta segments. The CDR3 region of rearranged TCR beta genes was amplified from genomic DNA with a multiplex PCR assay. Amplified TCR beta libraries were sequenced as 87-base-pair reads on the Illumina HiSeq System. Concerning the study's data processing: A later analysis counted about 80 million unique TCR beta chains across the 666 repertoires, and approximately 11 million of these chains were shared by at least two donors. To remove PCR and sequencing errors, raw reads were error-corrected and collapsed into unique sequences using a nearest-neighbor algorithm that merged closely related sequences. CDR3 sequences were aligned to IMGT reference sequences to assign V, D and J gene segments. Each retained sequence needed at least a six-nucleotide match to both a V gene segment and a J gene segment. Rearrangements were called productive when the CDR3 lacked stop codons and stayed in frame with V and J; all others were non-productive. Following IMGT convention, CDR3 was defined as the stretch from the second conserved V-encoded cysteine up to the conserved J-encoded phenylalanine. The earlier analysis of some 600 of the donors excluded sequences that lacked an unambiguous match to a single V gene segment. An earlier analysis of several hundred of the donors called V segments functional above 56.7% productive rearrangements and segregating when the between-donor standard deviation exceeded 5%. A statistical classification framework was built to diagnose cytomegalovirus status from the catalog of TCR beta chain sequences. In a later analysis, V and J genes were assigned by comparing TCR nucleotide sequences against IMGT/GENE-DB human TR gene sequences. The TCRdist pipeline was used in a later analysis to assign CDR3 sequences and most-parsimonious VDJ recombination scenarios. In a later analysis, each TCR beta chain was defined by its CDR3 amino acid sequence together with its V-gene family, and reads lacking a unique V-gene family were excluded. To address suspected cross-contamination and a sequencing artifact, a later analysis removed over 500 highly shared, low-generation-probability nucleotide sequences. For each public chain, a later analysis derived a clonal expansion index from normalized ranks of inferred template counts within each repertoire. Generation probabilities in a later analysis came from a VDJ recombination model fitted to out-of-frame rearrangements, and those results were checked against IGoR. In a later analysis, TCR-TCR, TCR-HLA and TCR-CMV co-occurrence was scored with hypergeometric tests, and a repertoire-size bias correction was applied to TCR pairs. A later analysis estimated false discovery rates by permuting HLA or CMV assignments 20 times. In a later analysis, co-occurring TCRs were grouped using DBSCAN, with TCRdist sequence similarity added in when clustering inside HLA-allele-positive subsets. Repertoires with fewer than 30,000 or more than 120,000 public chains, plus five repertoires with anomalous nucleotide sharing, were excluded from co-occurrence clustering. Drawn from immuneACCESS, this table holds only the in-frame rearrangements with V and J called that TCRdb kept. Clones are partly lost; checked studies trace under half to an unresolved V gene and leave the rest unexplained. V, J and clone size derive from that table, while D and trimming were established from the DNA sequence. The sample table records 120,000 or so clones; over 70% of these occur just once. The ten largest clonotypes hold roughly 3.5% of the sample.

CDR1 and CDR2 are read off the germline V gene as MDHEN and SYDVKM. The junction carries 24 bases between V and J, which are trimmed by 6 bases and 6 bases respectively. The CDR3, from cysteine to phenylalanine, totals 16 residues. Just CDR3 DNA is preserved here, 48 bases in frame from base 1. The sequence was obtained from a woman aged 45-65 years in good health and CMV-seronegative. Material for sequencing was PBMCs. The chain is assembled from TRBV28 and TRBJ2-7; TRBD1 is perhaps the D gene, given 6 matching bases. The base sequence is TGTGCCAGCAGCCTTTATATGCAGGGGCAGAGGGTCGAGCAGTACTTC. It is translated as CASSLYMQGQRVEQYF.